One sample yielded the 5 T cell receptor beta chains listed below, sequenced in a study of blood T cell repertoires in COVID-19. This table comes from immunoSEQ multiplex PCR, and its TCRdb copy is limited to in-frame clones, with some not included. Among 100,000 or so clones, about four fifths were seen once, and the ten largest hold 15%. Sample: peripheral blood. These receptors were obtained from a woman at least 80 years old with acute or convalescent COVID-19.

The chain has TRBV7-2 and TRBJ2-5, with 9 bases that match TRBD2. CDR3 size: 15 residues. The V and J ends lost 4 bases and 2 bases, in that order; junction bases with no gene match: 5. Germline lookup yields CDR1 SGHTA and CDR2 FQGNSA. This CDR3 is CASSSTSGLQETQYF. As DNA, the CDR3 is TGTGCCAGCAGCTCGACTAGCGGACTACAAGAGACCCAGTACTTC. The whole variable domain, remainder taken from reference TRBV7-2 and TRBJ2-5, is GAGVSQSPSNKVTEKGKDVELRCDPISGHTALYWYRQSLGQGLEFLIYFQGNSAPDKSGLPSDRFSAERTGGSVSTLTIQRTQQEDSAVYLCASSSTSGLQETQYFGPGTRLLVL.

The rearrangement uses TRBV19 and TRBJ2-6; D gene ambiguous. The V and J ends lost 0 bases and 1 base respectively, with 4 bases between them. There are 15 residues in the CDR3. The V gene's germline CDR1 is LNHDA and CDR2 SQIVND (reference sequence). CDR3 sequence reads: CASSIEESGANVLTF. The CDR3 coding sequence is TGTGCCAGTAGTATAGAGGAGTCTGGGGCCAACGTCCTGACTTTC.

The DNA for the CDR3 is TGTGCCAGCAGTGAGGGACAGGGAAGGCAGCCCCAGCATTTT. This translates into CASSEGQGRQPQHF. The genes are TRBV2 and TRBJ1-5; the match to TRBD1 covers 9 bases. CDR3 length equals 14 residues. The junction had 4 bases not matched to a gene; V was cut back by 3 bases and J by 7 bases. Germline CDR1 SNHLY, CDR2 FYNNEI. The complete variable domain, with remaining parts taken from reference TRBV2 and TRBJ1-5, reads EPEVTQTPSHQVTQMGQEVILRCVPISNHLYFYWYRQILGQKVEFLVSFYNNEISEKSEIFDDQFSVERPDGSNFTLKIRSTKLEDSAMYFCASSEGQGRQPQHFGDGTRLSIL.

The chain is built from TRBV12-3 or TRBV12-4 and TRBJ1-1; D is unclear. CDR3 length: 11 amino acids. With 6 bases removed from V and 11 bases from J, the gap between germline ends came to 13 bases. CDR3 amino acids: CASSNRETAFF. The CDR3 nucleotides read TGTGCCAGCAGCAACCGGGAGACGGCTTTCTTT.

The chain couples TRBV18 to TRBJ2-3; tentatively, D is TRBD2 (5 bases). Trimming cost V 3 bases and J 2 bases, with 12 bases left between them. Germline assignment: CDR1 KGHSH and CDR2 LQKENI. This CDR3 region has 15 residues. The CDR3 DNA is TGTGCCAGCTCACCCATCAGCGGTCCCACAGATACGCAGTATTTT. Its protein product is CASSPISGPTDTQYF.